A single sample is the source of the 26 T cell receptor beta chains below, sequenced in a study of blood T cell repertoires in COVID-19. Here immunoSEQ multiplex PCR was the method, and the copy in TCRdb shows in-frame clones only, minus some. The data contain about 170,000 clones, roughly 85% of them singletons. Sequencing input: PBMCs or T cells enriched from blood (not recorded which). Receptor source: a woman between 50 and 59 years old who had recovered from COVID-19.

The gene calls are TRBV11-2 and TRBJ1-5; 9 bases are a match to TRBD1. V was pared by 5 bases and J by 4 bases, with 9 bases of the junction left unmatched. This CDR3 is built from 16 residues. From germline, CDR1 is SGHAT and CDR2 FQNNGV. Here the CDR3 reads CASSTASTGGNQPQHF. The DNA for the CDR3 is TGTGCCAGCAGCACAGCCTCGACAGGGGGGAATCAGCCCCAGCATTTT.

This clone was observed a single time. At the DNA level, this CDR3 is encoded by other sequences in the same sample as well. This CDR3 is CAISGAGTDTQYF. CDR3 nucleotides: TGTGCCATCAGCGGAGCGGGGACAGATACGCAGTATTTT. The chain links TRBV10-3 to TRBJ2-3; 7 bases align to TRBD2. The germline CDR1 and CDR2 sequences are ENHRY and SYGVKD. V shed 6 bases, J shed 3 bases, and the junction held 3 bases outside the gene matches. The CDR3 extends over 13 amino acids.

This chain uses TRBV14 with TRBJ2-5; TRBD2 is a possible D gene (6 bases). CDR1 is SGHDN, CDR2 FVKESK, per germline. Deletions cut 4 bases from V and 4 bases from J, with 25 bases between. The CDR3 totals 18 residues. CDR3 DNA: TGTGCCAGCAGCCCGGGGAGGAGAAAGGCCGGCATCAGAGAGACCCAGTACTTC. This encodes CASSPGRRKAGIRETQYF.

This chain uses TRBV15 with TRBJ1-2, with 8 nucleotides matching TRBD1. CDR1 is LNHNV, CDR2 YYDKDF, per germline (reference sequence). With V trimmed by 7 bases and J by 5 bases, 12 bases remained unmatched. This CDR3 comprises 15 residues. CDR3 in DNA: TGTGCCACCAATAAGCGGACAGGGCTACAATATGGCTACACCTTC. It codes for CATNKRTGLQYGYTF.

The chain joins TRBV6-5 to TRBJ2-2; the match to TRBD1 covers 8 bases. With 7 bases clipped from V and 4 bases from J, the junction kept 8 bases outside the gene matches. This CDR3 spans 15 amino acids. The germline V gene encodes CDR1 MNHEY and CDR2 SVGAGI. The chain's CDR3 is CASNPGGAGTGELFF. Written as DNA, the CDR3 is TGTGCCAGCAACCCAGGGGGCGCGGGCACCGGGGAGCTGTTTTTT.

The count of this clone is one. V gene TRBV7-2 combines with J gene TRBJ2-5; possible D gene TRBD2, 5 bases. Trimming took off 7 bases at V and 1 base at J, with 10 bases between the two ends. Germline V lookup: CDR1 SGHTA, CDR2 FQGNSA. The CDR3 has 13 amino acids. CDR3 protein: CASNHGLQETQYF. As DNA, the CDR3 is TGTGCCAGCAACCATGGACTCCAAGAGACCCAGTACTTC.

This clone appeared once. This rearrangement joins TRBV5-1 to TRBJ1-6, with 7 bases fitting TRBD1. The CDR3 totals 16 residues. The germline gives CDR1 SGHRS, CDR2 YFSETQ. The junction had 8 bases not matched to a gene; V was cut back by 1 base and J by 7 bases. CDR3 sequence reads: CASSLLMGTDNSPLHF. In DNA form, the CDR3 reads TGCGCCAGCAGCTTGTTGATGGGGACAGACAATTCACCCCTCCACTTT.

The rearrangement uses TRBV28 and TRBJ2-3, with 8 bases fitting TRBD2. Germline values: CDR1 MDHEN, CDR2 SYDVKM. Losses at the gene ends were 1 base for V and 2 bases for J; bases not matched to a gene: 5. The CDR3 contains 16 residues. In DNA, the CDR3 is TGTGCCAGCAGTTTATTTAGCGGGACCTTCACAGATACGCAGTATTTT. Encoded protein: CASSLFSGTFTDTQYF.

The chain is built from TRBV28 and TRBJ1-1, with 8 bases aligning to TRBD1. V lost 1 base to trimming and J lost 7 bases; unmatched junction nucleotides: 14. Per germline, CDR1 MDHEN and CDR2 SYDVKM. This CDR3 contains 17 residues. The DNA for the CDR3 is TGTGCCAGCAGTTTATCCCAACTTCGACGGACAGGGCATGAAGCTTTCTTT. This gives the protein CASSLSQLRRTGHEAFF.

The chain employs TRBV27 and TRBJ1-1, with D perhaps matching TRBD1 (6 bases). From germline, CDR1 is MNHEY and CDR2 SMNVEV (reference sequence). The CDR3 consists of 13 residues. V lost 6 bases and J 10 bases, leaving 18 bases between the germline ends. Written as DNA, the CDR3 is TGTGCCAGCAGGCGGACAGTAAGCGGGGGAGCTTTCTTT. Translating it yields CASRRTVSGGAFF.

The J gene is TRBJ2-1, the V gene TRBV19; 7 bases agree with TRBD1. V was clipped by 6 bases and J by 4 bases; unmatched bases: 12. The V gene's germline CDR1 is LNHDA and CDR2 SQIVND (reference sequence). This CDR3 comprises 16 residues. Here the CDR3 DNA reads TGTGCCAGTAGACTGACCCACAGGGGAAGTTACAATGAGCAGTTCTTC. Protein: CASRLTHRGSYNEQFF.

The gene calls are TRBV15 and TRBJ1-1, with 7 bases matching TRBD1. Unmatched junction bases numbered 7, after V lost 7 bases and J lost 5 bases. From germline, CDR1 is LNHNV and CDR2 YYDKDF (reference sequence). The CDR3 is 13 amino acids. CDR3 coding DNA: TGTGCCACCAACAACAGGGGTGTTACTGAAGCTTTCTTT. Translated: CATNNRGVTEAFF.

The CDR3 reads CASSPGVGFGDTQYF. The CDR3 nucleotides read TGTGCCAGCAGCCCAGGGGTGGGCTTCGGAGATACGCAGTATTTT. V usage is TRBV7-8 and J usage is TRBJ2-3; maybe TRBD1 (6 bases). CDR1 SGHVS and CDR2 FQNEAQ come from the germline V gene. V lost 5 bases and J lost 5, with 17 bases in between. This CDR3 region has 15 residues.

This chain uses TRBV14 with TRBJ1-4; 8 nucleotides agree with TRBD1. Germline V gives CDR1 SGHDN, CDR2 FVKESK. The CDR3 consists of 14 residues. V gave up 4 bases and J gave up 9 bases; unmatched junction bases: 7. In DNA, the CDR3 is TGTGCCAGCAGCCGGGACAGACAGGGGCAAAAACTGTTTTTT. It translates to CASSRDRQGQKLFF. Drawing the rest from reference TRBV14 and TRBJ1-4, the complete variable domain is EAGVTQFPSHSVIEKGQTVTLRCDPISGHDNLYWYRRVMGKEIKFLLHFVKESKQDESGMPNNRFLAERTGGTYSTLKVQPAELEDSGVYFCASSRDRQGQKLFFGSGTQLSVL.

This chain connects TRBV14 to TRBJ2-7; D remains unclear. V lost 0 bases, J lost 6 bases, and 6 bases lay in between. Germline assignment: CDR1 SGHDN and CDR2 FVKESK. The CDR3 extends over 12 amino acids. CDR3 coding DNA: TGTGCCAGCAGCCAAGATTCTCCCGAGCAGTACGTC. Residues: CASSQDSPEQYV.

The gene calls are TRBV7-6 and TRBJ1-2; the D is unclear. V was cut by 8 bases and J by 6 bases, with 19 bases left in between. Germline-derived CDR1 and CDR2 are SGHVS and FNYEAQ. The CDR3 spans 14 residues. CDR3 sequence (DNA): TGTGCCAGCTCCCCGGGTGTGACCCGAAATGGCTACACCTTC. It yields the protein CASSPGVTRNGYTF.

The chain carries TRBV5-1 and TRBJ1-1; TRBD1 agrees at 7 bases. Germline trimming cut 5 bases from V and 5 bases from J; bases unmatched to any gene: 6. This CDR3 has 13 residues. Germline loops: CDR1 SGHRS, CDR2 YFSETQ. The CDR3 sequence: CASREGAGTEAFF. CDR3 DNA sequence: TGCGCCAGCAGGGAGGGGGCCGGGACTGAAGCTTTCTTT.

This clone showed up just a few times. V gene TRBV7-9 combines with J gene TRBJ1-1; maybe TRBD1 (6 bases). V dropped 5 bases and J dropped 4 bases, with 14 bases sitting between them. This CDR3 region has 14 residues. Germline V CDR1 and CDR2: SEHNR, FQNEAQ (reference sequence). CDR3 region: CASSDQGQGTEAFF. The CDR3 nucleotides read TGTGCCAGCAGCGACCAGGGGCAGGGCACTGAAGCTTTCTTT.

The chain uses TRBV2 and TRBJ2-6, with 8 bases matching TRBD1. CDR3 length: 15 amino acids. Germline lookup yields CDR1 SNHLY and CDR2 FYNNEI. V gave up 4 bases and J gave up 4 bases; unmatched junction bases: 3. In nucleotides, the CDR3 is TGTGCCAGCAGTGGACAGGGGTCAGGGGCCAACGTCCTGACTTTC. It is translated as CASSGQGSGANVLTF.

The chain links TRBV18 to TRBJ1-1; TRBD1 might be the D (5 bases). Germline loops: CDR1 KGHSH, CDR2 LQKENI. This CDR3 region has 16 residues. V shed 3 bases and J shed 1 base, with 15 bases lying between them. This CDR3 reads CASSPNVQDQNTEAFF. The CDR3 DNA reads TGTGCCAGCTCACCGAATGTACAGGACCAGAACACTGAAGCTTTCTTT.

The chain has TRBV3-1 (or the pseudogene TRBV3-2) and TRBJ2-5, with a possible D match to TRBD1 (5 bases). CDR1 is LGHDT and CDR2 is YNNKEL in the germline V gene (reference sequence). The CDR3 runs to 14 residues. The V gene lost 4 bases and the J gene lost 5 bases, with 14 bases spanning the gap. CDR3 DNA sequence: TGTGCCAGCAGCCGACGTGTGGGGCGGGAGACCCAGTACTTC. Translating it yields CASSRRVGRETQYF.

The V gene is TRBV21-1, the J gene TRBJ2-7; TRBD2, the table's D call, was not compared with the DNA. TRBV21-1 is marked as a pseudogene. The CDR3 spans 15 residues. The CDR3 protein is CASSKELRVGGEQYV. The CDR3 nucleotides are TGTGCCAGCAGCAAAGAATTGAGGGTAGGAGGCGAGCAGTACGTC.

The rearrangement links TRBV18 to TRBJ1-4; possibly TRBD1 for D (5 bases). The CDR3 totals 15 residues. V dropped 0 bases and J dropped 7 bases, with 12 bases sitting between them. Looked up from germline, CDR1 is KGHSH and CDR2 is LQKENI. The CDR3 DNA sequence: TGTGCCAGCTCACCACCATCTGGGGGAGGTGAAAAACTGTTTTTT. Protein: CASSPPSGGGEKLFF.

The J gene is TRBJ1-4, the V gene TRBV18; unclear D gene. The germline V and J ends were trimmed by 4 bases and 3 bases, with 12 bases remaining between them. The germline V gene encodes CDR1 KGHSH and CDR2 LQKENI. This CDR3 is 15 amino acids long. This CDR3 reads CASSQQSSSNEKLFF. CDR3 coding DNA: TGTGCCAGCTCACAACAATCGTCCTCTAATGAAAAACTGTTTTTT.

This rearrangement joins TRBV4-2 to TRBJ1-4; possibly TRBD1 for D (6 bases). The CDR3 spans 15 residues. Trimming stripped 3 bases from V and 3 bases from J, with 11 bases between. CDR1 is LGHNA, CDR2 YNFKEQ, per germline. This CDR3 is CASSHLGQPNEKLFF. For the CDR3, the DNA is TGTGCCAGCAGCCACCTCGGACAGCCTAATGAAAAACTGTTTTTT.

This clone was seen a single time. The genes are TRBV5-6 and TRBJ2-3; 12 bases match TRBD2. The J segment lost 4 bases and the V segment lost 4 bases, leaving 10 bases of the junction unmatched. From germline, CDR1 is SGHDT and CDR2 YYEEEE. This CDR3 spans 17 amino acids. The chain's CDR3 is CASSPLAGGPSADTQYF. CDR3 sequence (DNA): TGTGCCAGCAGCCCCCTAGCGGGAGGGCCGTCGGCAGATACGCAGTATTTT.